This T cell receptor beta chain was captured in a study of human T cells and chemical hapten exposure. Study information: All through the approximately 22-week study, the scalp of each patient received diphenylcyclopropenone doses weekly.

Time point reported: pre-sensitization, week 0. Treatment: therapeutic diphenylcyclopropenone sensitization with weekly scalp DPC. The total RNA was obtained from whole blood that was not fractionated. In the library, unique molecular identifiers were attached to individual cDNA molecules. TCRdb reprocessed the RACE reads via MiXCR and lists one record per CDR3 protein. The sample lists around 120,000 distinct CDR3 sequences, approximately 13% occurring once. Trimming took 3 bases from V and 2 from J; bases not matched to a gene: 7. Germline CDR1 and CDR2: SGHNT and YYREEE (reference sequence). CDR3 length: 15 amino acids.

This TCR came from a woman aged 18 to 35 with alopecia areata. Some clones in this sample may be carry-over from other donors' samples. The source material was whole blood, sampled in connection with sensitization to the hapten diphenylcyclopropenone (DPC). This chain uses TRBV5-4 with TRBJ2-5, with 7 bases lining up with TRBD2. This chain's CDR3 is CASSYPLAVQETQYF. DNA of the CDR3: TGTGCCAGCAGCTATCCCCTAGCGGTTCAAGAGACCCAGTACTTC.